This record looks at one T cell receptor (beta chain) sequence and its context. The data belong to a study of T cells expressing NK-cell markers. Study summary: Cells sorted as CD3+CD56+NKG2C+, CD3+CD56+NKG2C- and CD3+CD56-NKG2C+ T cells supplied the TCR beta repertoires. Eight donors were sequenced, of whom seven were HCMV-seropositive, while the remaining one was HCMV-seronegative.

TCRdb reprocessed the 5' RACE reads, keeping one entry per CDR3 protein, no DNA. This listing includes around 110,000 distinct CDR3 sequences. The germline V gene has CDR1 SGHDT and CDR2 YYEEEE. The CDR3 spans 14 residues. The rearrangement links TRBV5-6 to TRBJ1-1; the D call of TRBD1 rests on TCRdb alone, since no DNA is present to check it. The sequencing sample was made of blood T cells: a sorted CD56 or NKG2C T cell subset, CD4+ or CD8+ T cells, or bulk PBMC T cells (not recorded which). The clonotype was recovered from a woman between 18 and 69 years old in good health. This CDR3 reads CASSLGLGHHEAFF.